The rows below give T cell receptor beta chains drawn from one sample of a study of blood T cell repertoires in COVID-19. The repertoire was sequenced with immunoSEQ multiplex PCR; TCRdb's copy has only in-frame clones and lacks some. Among roughly 220,000 clones listed, around 81% were seen once. The sample taken for sequencing was peripheral blood. The receptors here all came from a woman aged 60 to 75 with acute or convalescent COVID-19. The CDR3 runs from the conserved cysteine through the conserved F or W. The D gene is left open where the match is weak. Clone size is stated in some rows and not others, as once, few, many or a class when expanded.

>-|TRBV3-1/TRBV3-2|13|TRBJ1-2|-
TGTGCCAGCAGTCAAGGCGAAGGCAGACAATACACCTTC
CASSQGEGRQYTF
>-|TRBV18|15|TRBJ1-2|-
TGTGCCAGCTCACCTAGGCAGGAACCTAACTATGGCTACACCTTC
CASSPRQEPNYGYTF
>TRBD2|TRBV7-2|16|TRBJ2-3|-
TGTGCCAGCAGCTGGTCTAGCGGGGGGTTCACAGATACGCAGTATTTT
CASSWSSGGFTDTQYF
>TRBD1|TRBV2|14|TRBJ2-2|few
TGTGCCAGCAGTCAACAGGGGGCGCCCGGGGAGCTGTTTTTT
CASSQQGAPGELFF
>-|TRBV12-3/TRBV12-4|11|TRBJ2-3|-
TGTGCCAGCACCTTCACAGATACGCAGTATTTT
CASTFTDTQYF
>-|TRBV18|13|TRBJ2-7|-
TGTGCCAGCTCGGCGGGACTCACCTACGAGCAGTACTTC
CASSAGLTYEQYF
>-|TRBV7-9|15|TRBJ1-1|-
TGTGCCAGCAGCTTATTCGGGGTCGCGAACACTGAAGCTTTCTTT
CASSLFGVANTEAFF
>-|TRBV12-5|14|TRBJ1-2|-
TGTGCTCGATCAAGAGGCTCTTCAGTGGAGGGCTACACCTTC
CARSRGSSVEGYTF
>-|TRBV5-1|15|TRBJ1-2|once
TGCGCCAGCAGCTTGGGTAGGGGACTGGCGGGAGGCTACACCTTC
CASSLGRGLAGGYTF
>-|TRBV5-5|15|TRBJ1-2|-
TGTGCCAGCAGCTTGGTAGGATCAGGGACTTCGGGCTACACCTTC
CASSLVGSGTSGYTF
>TRBD1|TRBV6-6|12|TRBJ2-7|-
TGTGCCAGCAGCACCACAGGGGCCGAGCAGTACTTC
CASSTTGAEQYF
>-|TRBV6-1|16|TRBJ1-1|-
TGTGCCAGCAGTGAAAGGCATCGGGACATGAACACTGAAGCTTTCTTT
CASSERHRDMNTEAFF
>TRBD1|TRBV30|14|TRBJ2-7|-
TGTGCCTGGAGTGGGGGACAGATCTCCTACGAGCAGTACTTC
CAWSGGQISYEQYF
>-|TRBV7-9|14|TRBJ2-1|-
TGTGCCAGCAGCTATCGCCCCCAGGGCAATGAGCAGTTCTTC
CASSYRPQGNEQFF
>-|TRBV6-5|14|TRBJ1-1|many
TGTGCCAGCAGTCTAAGGGGGGGGAACACTGAAGCTTTCTTT
CASSLRGGNTEAFF
>-|TRBV5-4|14|TRBJ1-6|-
TGTGCCAGCAGCTCCTCCTTGGATATAGCGCCCCTCCACTTT
CASSSSLDIAPLHF
>-|TRBV6-6|15|TRBJ2-5|-
TGTGCCAGCAGTTTGGACGGGGGAATAGGCGAGACCCAGTACTTC
CASSLDGGIGETQYF
>TRBD1|TRBV18|15|TRBJ1-2|-
TGTGCCAGCTCGACGTTACAGGGGGGTAAAAATGGCTACACCTTC
CASSTLQGGKNGYTF
>-|TRBV20-1|14|TRBJ1-6|-
TGCAGTGCTAGTAAGAGCTCCTATAATTCACCCCTCCACTTT
CSASKSSYNSPLHF
>-|TRBV11-2|16|TRBJ1-1|-
TGTGCCAGCAGCTCCACACCACAGGGAGTTGGGACTGAAGCTTTCTTT
CASSSTPQGVGTEAFF